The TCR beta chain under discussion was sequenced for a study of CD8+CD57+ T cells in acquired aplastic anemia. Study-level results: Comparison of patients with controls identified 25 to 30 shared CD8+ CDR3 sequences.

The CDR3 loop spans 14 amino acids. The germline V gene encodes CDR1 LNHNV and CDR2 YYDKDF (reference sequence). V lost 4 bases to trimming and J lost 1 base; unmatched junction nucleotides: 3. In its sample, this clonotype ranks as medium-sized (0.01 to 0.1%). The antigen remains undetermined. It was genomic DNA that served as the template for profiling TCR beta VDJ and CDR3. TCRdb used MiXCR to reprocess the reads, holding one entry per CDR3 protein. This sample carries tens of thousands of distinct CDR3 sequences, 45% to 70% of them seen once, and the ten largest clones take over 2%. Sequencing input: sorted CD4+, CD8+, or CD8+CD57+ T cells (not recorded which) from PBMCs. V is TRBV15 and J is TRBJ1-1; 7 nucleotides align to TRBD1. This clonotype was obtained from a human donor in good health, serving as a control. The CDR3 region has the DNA TGTGCCACCAGCATAGGGGACAGGAACACTGAAGCTTTCTTT. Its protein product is CATSIGDRNTEAFF.